This T cell receptor (beta chain) is from a study of blood T cells in healthy people across ages. Study-level findings and limits: In long-lived donors, naive CD4+ cell counts and diversity exceeded those of aged donors.

A note on this clonotype: What it binds is not known.

It was with a sample-barcoded 5' primer and a J-beta primer mix that a second PCR of roughly 7 to 12 cycles was run. A tag from a template-switch adaptor with 12 random nucleotides marked each cDNA molecule. TCRdb processed the 5' RACE reads anew with MiXCR; each CDR3 protein has one entry. Of about a million distinct CDR3 sequences in the sample, roughly 47% were seen once. The V and J ends lost 5 bases and 4 bases respectively, with 12 bases between them. Per the germline V gene, CDR1 is MGHDK and CDR2 is SYGVNS. The CDR3 has 14 amino acids. Sequenced input: blood. V and J are TRBV25-1 and TRBJ1-3; perhaps TRBD1 as D (6 bases). This clonotype originated in an older woman in good health. The CDR3 region is CASSRTGTGNTIYF. CDR3 bases: TGTGCCAGCAGTCGTACAGGGACGGGAAACACCATATATTTT.